The entry below describes one T cell receptor beta chain. Its specificity is unknown. Patients were ruled out by autoimmune disease history or systemic immunosuppression. The data were produced by immunoSEQ multiplex PCR, yet TCRdb's version contains in-frame clones alone and is incomplete. The sample yields about 23,000 clones, 77% seen once. The source of the sample is a study of OX40 agonist ivuxolimab in advanced cancers. Study at large: Partial responses were seen in three patients, one with hepatocellular carcinoma and two with cutaneous melanoma. Whole-study findings and limits: The antigens recognized by the expanded peripheral T cells, that is their antigen specificity, were not determined. CD4+ and CD8+ blood T cells expanded clonally by week 6 at 0.1 to 3.0 mg/kg.

The V gene end was trimmed by 4 bases and the J gene end by 1 base; junction bases not matched to a gene: 3. The CDR3 runs 14 residues. CDR1 is SEHNR, CDR2 FQNEAQ, per germline (reference sequence). J is TRBJ1-1 and V is TRBV7-9, with 7 bases aligning to TRBD1. The receptor was derived from an adult with an advanced solid tumor such as melanoma, head and neck, liver or kidney cancer. Here the sequenced sample was CD4+ or CD8+ T cells sorted from blood, taken in a trial of the OX40 agonist ivuxolimab. CDR3 region: CASSSGGGNTEAFF. The CDR3 DNA reads as TGTGCCAGCAGCTCAGGGGGAGGGAACACTGAAGCTTTCTTT.